The source of this T cell receptor (beta chain) is a study of blood T cells in healthy people across ages. Study-wide results and limits: Compared with aged donors, long-lived donors showed fewer expanded clones, suggesting selection.

About this clonotype itself: Its specificity is unknown.

In germline, CDR1 is MDHEN, CDR2 SYDVKM. The CDR3 has 14 residues. Trimming removed 5 bases from V and 10 bases from J; junction bases left unmatched: 8. Primers used in a second PCR of roughly 7 to 12 cycles were a sample-barcoded 5' primer and a J-beta primer mix. TCRdb called the 5' RACE reads again in MiXCR, with one record for every CDR3 protein. In the table there are about 1.1 million distinct CDR3 sequences, 30% to 40% of which are singletons. Every donor gave roughly 9.2 milliliters of peripheral blood. Total RNA amounts of at least 5 micrograms were extracted per sample. This receptor was identified in a man between 18 and 29 years old in good health. Specimen: blood. This rearrangement joins TRBV28 to TRBJ2-1; 10 nucleotides match TRBD1. CDR3 sequence (DNA): TGTGCCAGCAGTCCAAGACAGGGGGCCCGGGAGCAGTTCTTC. Encoded protein: CASSPRQGAREQFF.